This T cell receptor beta chain was identified during a study of blood T cell repertoires in COVID-19. Turning to the study itself: Acute-phase and convalescent COVID-19 samples originated in the United States, Italy and Spain. T cells, B-cell-depleted T cells, or PBMCs supplied cDNA or gDNA.

Authors' data handling: Cell counts per sample came from amplifying reference gene primers. Profiled with immunoSEQ multiplex PCR; TCRdb holds only in-frame clones, not every one. Clone size and the V and J calls come from that table; the DNA yielded D and trimming. The sample has around 460,000 clones; 85% to 90% are singletons. The length of the CDR3 is 17 residues. Germline V lookup: CDR1 KGHSH, CDR2 LQKENI. J was trimmed by 2 bases and V by 5 bases; bases with no gene match: 8. Enrolled during active infection, Seattle patients were then followed longitudinally. This TCR came from a man between 18 and 35 years old with COVID-19, enrolled during active disease. The chain joins TRBV18 to TRBJ2-3, with 12 bases identical to TRBD1. The sample comprised peripheral blood. CDR3: CASSSGTGGGPTDTQYF. The CDR3 DNA sequence: TGTGCCAGCTCATCCGGGACAGGGGGCGGACCCACAGATACGCAGTATTTT.